The T cell receptor (beta chain) under discussion was sequenced for a study of T cells in Graves' hyperthyroidism and ophthalmopathy (dated by TCRdb to between 2018 and 2020). A note on the overall study: Peripheral blood samples were taken at initial diagnosis, before any treatment was given. For training and testing, the roughly 100 patients in the discovery cohort were randomly divided in a 7:3 ratio. The study also compared thyroid tissue and blood T-cell repertoires from five or six Graves' hyperthyroidism patients. Whether ophthalmopathy could be predicted prospectively was tested in an independent validation cohort made up of about 18 hyperthyroidism patients plus 17 patients who later progressed to ophthalmopathy. To identify distinguishing TCR V-J signatures, a discovery cohort of around 100 patients was used, comprising some 45 with Graves' ophthalmopathy and 57 with stable Graves' hyperthyroidism. The paper reports TCR Vbeta CDR3 sequencing of about 140 peripheral blood samples: some 41 ophthalmopathy, fewer than 80 hyperthyroidism and 17 progressor patients. After sampling, hyperthyroidism patients received methimazole starting at 30 mg daily, and ophthalmopathy patients received high-dose intravenous methylprednisolone. Here is what the overall study found, with its caveats: Sample size was not statistically predetermined, and investigators were not blinded to group allocation. In validation, progression to ophthalmopathy was predicted by the model with nearly 71% sensitivity and 72.22% specificity, a median of roughly six months before onset. A 13 V-J signature model separated ophthalmopathy from stable hyperthyroidism, with nearly 90% sensitivity and roughly 82% specificity in cross-validation and 80%/75% in testing. Most expanded thyroid clonotypes (frequency above 0.001) were also detected in blood, suggesting blood repertoires may reflect thyroid immune responses.

From its cysteine to its phenylalanine, the CDR3 spans 14 amino acids. The only DNA kept is the CDR3, 42 bases in frame from the first base. Sequences LGHNA (CDR1) and YNFKEQ (CDR2) are obtained from the germline V gene. The trim is 0 bases for V and 8 bases for J, with a gap of 13 bases between the germline ends. This clonotype occurred a few times. The antigen it binds to is not known. Base qualities are not provided; no much larger clone lies one nucleotide away. Stable Graves' hyperthyroidism was defined as the absence of progression to ophthalmopathy over 18 months of follow-up. The hyperthyroidism patients were between 18 and 65 years old and newly diagnosed, with a disease duration of less than 2 months. The study excluded patients with uncontrolled infections, other autoimmune diseases, pregnancy or lactation. Clinical symptoms, serum thyroxine and TRAb, thyroid ultrasound, and orbital computed tomography formed the basis for the diagnoses. PBMCs were separated from about 10 ml of fresh peripheral blood using Ficoll-Paque density gradient centrifugation. Total RNA was extracted using Trizol reagent, and RNA quality was assessed on an Agilent 2100 Bioanalyzer.

Amplification of TCR beta CDR3 regions was carried out from RNA transcripts. For the first round of RT-PCR on the TCR CDR3, the HTBI primer set was used together with the Qiagen OneStep RT-PCR kit. Libraries were constructed in a second round of multiplex PCR, after which size selection and purification were performed. Paired-end sequencing of the libraries was performed with 100 bp reads on an Illumina HiSeq2000. The authors' pipeline ran thus. SOAPnuke was used to process the raw data, with reads discarded if the reads contained adapters or uncalled bases, had a mean Phred below 15, or lacked an exact constant-primer or identifier match. COPE v1.2.5 was used to merge high-quality paired reads, and clonotypes were defined as unique nucleotide sequences. MiTCR v1.1 was used to align the clonotypes against IMGT TRBV, TRBD and TRBJ reference segments. Only V-J combinations with frequency above 0.0001, covering 98% to 99.2% of repertoires, were analysed. A TCS score was defined as the ratio of F50 (clonal expansion) to E x V (chaos), with BLOSUM62-based TCRdist applied between CDR3 peptides within each V-J. Welch's t-statistics and random forest reduced approximately 520 V-J features to under 15, which were used in a naive Bayes classifier (R e1071). The public reads were quality trimmed at Q25 with fastp and then assembled into clones with MiXCR by TCRdb, keeping productive beta chains. For every CDR3 protein sequence, its rows merge into one entry that carries the most common genes and DNA. The V and J calls reflect TCRdb's pipeline rather than the authors' work. Counted in this sample were about 400,000 distinct CDR3 sequences; under 15% of them appeared once. Approximately 32% of the sample is taken by the ten largest.

The TCR sequence derives from a woman in her twenties or thirties with Graves' hyperthyroidism. The chain is assembled from TRBV4-2 and TRBJ1-1; the D gene is not confidently resolved. The sample comprised blood. The CDR3 corresponds to CASSQDRANSEAFF. In nucleotide form, the sequence is TGTGCCAGCAGCCAAGATCGAGCCAACAGCGAAGCTTTCTTT.